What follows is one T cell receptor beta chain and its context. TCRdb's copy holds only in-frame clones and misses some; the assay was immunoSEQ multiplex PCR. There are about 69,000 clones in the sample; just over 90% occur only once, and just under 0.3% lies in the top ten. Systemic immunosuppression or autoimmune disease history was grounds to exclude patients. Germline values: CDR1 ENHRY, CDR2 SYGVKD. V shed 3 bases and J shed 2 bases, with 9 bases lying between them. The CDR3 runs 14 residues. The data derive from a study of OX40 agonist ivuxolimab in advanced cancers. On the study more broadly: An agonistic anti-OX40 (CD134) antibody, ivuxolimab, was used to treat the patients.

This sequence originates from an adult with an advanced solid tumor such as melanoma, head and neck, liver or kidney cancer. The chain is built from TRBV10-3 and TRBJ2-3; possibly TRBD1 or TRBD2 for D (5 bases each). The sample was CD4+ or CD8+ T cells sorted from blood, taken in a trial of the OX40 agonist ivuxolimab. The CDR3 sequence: CAISDRGPTDTQYF. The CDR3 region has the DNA TGTGCCATCAGTGACCGGGGACCCACAGATACGCAGTATTTT.